The clone carrying this T cell receptor (beta chain) was observed at least ten times. Regions amplified from RNA transcripts were the TCR beta CDR3 regions. The primer set for the first-round RT-PCR of the TCR CDR3 was HTBI. TCRdb re-called the multiplex PCR reads through MiXCR, storing one row per CDR3 protein. Of about 590,000 distinct CDR3 sequences listed, approximately 14% were seen once; the top ten hold about 7%. When ophthalmopathy did not progress within 18 months, Graves' hyperthyroidism was considered stable. Clinical symptoms, serum thyroxine and TRAb, thyroid ultrasound and orbital computed tomography were used for the diagnoses. This record comes from a study of T cells in Graves' hyperthyroidism and ophthalmopathy. The CDR3 has 18 amino acids. Germline V CDR1 and CDR2: MDHEN, SYDVKM. V shed 2 bases and J shed 1 base, with 20 bases lying between them.

The chain carries TRBV28 and TRBJ2-5, with TRBD2 as a possible D gene (5 bases). This TCR came from a woman aged 25 to 39 with Graves' hyperthyroidism. Material: blood. The CDR3 protein is CASSLQLAGTSLQETQYF. For the CDR3, the DNA is TGTGCCAGCAGTTTACAGCTAGCAGGTACTTCCCTCCAAGAGACCCAGTACTTC.